This entry lists 19 T cell receptor beta chains sequenced from one sample in a study of cytomegalovirus exposure and HLA in healthy donors. Researchers ran the PCR with 60 Vbeta and 13 Jbeta primers. TCRdb's copy holds only in-frame clones and misses some; the assay was immunoSEQ multiplex PCR. The sample yields 100,000 or so clones, 15% seen once. Sequenced: PBMCs. Receptor source: a female donor in good health and CMV-seronegative.

The chain carries TRBV4-1 and TRBJ2-1, with unresolved D. The CDR3 consists of 13 residues. Germline V gene data show CDR1 as MGHRA and CDR2 as YSYEKL. V lost 4 bases to trimming and J lost 6 bases, with 10 bases between them. This CDR3 reads CASSPYIANEQFF. The CDR3 DNA reads as TGCGCCAGCAGCCCATATATAGCCAATGAGCAGTTCTTC.

Only a few counts were recorded for this clone. The rearrangement links TRBV10-3 to TRBJ2-7; 15 nucleotides agree with TRBD2. The CDR3 consists of 17 residues. Germline-derived CDR1 and CDR2 are ENHRY and SYGVKD. With V trimmed by 4 bases and J by 6 bases, 10 bases remained unmatched. CDR3 in amino acids: CAISVGLAGGLSLEQYF. DNA of the CDR3: TGTGCCATCAGTGTAGGACTAGCGGGAGGGCTCTCTCTCGAGCAGTACTTC.

There are a few counts of this clone. This chain links TRBV4-2 with TRBJ2-5; 8 nucleotides match TRBD2. This CDR3 is 15 amino acids long. With V trimmed by 0 bases and J by 11 bases, 11 bases remained unmatched. The germline V gene has CDR1 LGHNA and CDR2 YNFKEQ. In DNA, the CDR3 is TGTGCCAGCAGCCAAGATCAGCGGGAGTCTCTCGGGCAGTACTTC. Translation gives CASSQDQRESLGQYF.

This clone was observed a handful of times. The J gene is TRBJ1-1, the V gene TRBV4-3; D may be TRBD1 (5 bases). Trimming removed 3 bases from V and 3 bases from J, with 11 bases in between. The CDR3 runs 14 residues. Germline V gives CDR1 LGHNA, CDR2 YSLEER. The CDR3: CASSQRPGDTEAFF. In nucleotides, the CDR3 is TGCGCCAGCAGCCAGCGACCGGGGGACACTGAAGCTTTCTTT.

This clone occurred a few times. The chain couples TRBV30 to TRBJ1-6, with 8 bases lining up with TRBD1. Trimming cost V 1 base and J 2 bases; bases outside gene matches: 1. The CDR3 covers 15 residues. Germline-derived CDR1 and CDR2 are GTSNPN and SVGIG (reference sequence). CDR3 nucleotides: TGTGCCTGGAGTGCAGGGGGCCCCTATAATTCACCCCTCCACTTT. This sequence encodes CAWSAGGPYNSPLHF.

This clone has only a few counts. The chain has TRBV14 and TRBJ1-2; TRBD1 might be the D (6 bases). Trimming removed 3 bases from V and 6 bases from J, with 20 bases in between. CDR1 is SGHDN and CDR2 is FVKESK in the germline V gene. CDR3 length equals 16 residues. The CDR3 is CASSQDGRRGFDGYTF. Here the CDR3 DNA reads TGTGCCAGCAGCCAGGATGGGCGCAGGGGCTTTGATGGCTACACCTTC.

This clone appeared a few times. V usage is TRBV5-1 and J usage is TRBJ2-3; TRBD2 aligns across 8 bases. The V segment lost 0 bases and the J segment 3 bases; nucleotides outside the gene matches: 3. There are 15 residues in the CDR3. Germline assignment: CDR1 SGHRS and CDR2 YFSETQ. For the CDR3, the DNA is TGCGCCAGCAGCTTGGAGGTAGCGGGGACAGATACGCAGTATTTT. This codes for CASSLEVAGTDTQYF.

The chain employs TRBV9 and TRBJ2-5, with 9 bases fitting TRBD1. V lost 3 bases, J lost 5 bases, and 14 bases stayed unmatched. The CDR3 has 17 residues. CDR1 and CDR2 from the germline V gene are SGDLS and YYNGEE. Here the CDR3 DNA reads TGTGCCAGCAGCGCATCCGGGACAGGGAGGGGGGATGAGACCCAGTACTTC. It specifies CASSASGTGRGDETQYF.

This rearrangement joins TRBV9 to TRBJ2-1; TRBD2 is a possible D gene (5 bases). This CDR3 region has 14 residues. The V and J ends lost 4 bases and 0 bases respectively, with 8 bases between them. The germline V gene has CDR1 SGDLS and CDR2 YYNGEE. CDR3 DNA sequence: TGTGCCAGCAGCTCGGGATACTCCTACAATGAGCAGTTCTTC. The encoded protein is CASSSGYSYNEQFF.

This clone was seen a handful of times. The rearrangement joins TRBV4-3 to TRBJ2-7; 9 nucleotides align to TRBD1. Germline V gene lookup returns CDR1 LGHNA and CDR2 YSLEER. Trimming took 4 bases from V and 2 from J; bases not matched to a gene: 6. This CDR3 spans 15 amino acids. The DNA for the CDR3 is TGCGCCAGCAGCCCTGGACAGGGGACTACCTACGAGCAGTACTTC. Its translation: CASSPGQGTTYEQYF.

The genes are TRBV5-1 and TRBJ1-6; 7 positions match TRBD1. In germline, CDR1 is SGHRS, CDR2 YFSETQ. The CDR3 is made up of 16 amino acids. J gave up 7 bases and V 0 bases, and 7 bases lay outside the gene matches. DNA of the CDR3: TGCGCCAGCAGCTTGGGGGACAGTACTTTCAATTCACCCCTCCACTTT. Translating it yields CASSLGDSTFNSPLHF.

This clone was detected only a few times. V is TRBV7-2 and J is TRBJ2-7; 9 positions agree with TRBD1. This CDR3 has 13 amino acids. After removal of 4 bases from V and 4 bases from J, the junction contained 2 bases not matched to a gene. In germline, CDR1 is SGHTA, CDR2 FQGNSA. CDR3 sequence: CASSSDRGYEQYF. CDR3 DNA sequence: TGTGCCAGCAGCTCAGACAGGGGGTACGAGCAGTACTTC.

There are a few counts of this clone. This chain links TRBV27 with TRBJ2-5; 9 nucleotides align to TRBD2. Looked up from germline, CDR1 is MNHEY and CDR2 is SMNVEV (reference sequence). V was pared by 2 bases and J by 2 bases, with 3 bases of the junction left unmatched. The CDR3 is 15 residues long. This CDR3 reads CASSLGGREQETQYF. The CDR3 bases are TGTGCCAGCAGTTTAGGCGGGAGGGAGCAAGAGACCCAGTACTTC.

This clone occurred a few times. The rearrangement links TRBV7-2 to TRBJ2-1, with TRBD2 identical over 8 bases. CDR3 length equals 15 residues. The germline V gene encodes CDR1 SGHTA and CDR2 FQGNSA. V gave up 1 base and J gave up 6 bases; unmatched junction bases: 5. DNA of the CDR3: TGTGCCAGCAGCTTAGTTAGCGGGAATCTCAATGAGCAGTTCTTC. Translation gives CASSLVSGNLNEQFF.

This clone was counted a few times. Mismatch with germline at one junction end may stem from a read error. V gene TRBV7-7 combines with J gene TRBJ2-5, with 7 bases fitting TRBD2. This CDR3 is 13 amino acids long. CDR1 SSHAT and CDR2 FNYEAQ come from the germline V gene (reference sequence). The CDR3 reads CASSPSGTETQYF. Here the CDR3 DNA reads TGTGCTAGCAGCCCCAGCGGGACGGAGACCCAGTACTTC.

The chain is built from TRBV5-1 and TRBJ1-2; D is ambiguous. Germline CDR1 is SGHRS and CDR2 is YFSETQ. The V gene lost 1 base and the J gene lost 3 bases, with 19 bases spanning the gap. The CDR3 is 17 amino acids. The CDR3 DNA reads TGCGCCAGCAGCTTGAGCGGCTCCCATACCCAGTACTATGGCTACACCTTC. Its translation is CASSLSGSHTQYYGYTF.

This clone has more than one count but fewer than ten. V usage is TRBV23-1 and J usage is TRBJ1-2, with D hard to call. TRBV23-1 is noted as an ORF with a role that remains uncertain. The CDR3 consists of 16 residues. V shed 4 bases and J shed 5 bases, with 20 bases lying between them. This CDR3 is CASSRSPTPAPYGYTF. Written as DNA, the CDR3 is TGCGCCAGCAGTCGGAGCCCGACTCCCGCCCCATATGGCTACACCTTC.

The genes are TRBV28 and TRBJ2-7; tentatively, D is TRBD2 (6 bases). The germline CDR1 and CDR2 sequences are MDHEN and SYDVKM. Trimming cost V 5 bases and J 1 base, with 18 bases left between them. The CDR3 length is 16 residues. In DNA, the CDR3 is TGTGCCAGCAGTCCGGAGGGCCACCCCTTATCCTACGAGCAGTACTTC. Amino acids: CASSPEGHPLSYEQYF.

Only a few counts were recorded for this clone. The chain couples TRBV5-5 to TRBJ1-4; D unclear. The CDR3 spans 13 residues. Germline V gene sequence: CDR1 SGHKS, CDR2 YYEKEE (reference sequence). Between the trimmed V and J ends, which lost 6 bases and 6 bases, there was a span of 12 bases. The CDR3: CASTPQLHEKLFF. CDR3 DNA sequence: TGTGCCAGCACCCCACAGCTTCATGAAAAACTGTTTTTT.